The 16 T cell receptor beta chains presented below share a single source sample, sequenced in a study of blood T cell repertoires in COVID-19. TCRdb's copy holds only in-frame clones and misses some; the assay was immunoSEQ multiplex PCR. The sample shows fewer than 20,000 clones, 85% to 90% of them seen only once. Material for sequencing was peripheral blood. Receptors originate from a human donor in a cohort sampled during active COVID-19.

The genes are TRBV24-1 and TRBJ2-7; 9 bases map to TRBD1. The V gene end was trimmed by 4 bases and the J gene end by 5 bases; junction bases not matched to a gene: 2. Germline-derived CDR1 and CDR2 are KGHDR and SFDVKD. The CDR3 loop spans 13 amino acids. The CDR3 DNA sequence: TGTGCCACCAGTGAACAGGGGGCGGACGAGCAGTACTTC. Protein sequence: CATSEQGADEQYF.

The V gene is TRBV7-8, the J gene TRBJ2-7, with D possibly matching TRBD2 (5 bases). V was shortened by 2 bases and J by 4 bases, with 12 bases between the two germline ends. The CDR3 contains 14 residues. Germline V gives CDR1 SGHVS, CDR2 FQNEAQ. CDR3 nucleotide sequence: TGTGCCAGCAGCTTATCCGGGAATACGTACGAGCAGTACTTC. Translation gives CASSLSGNTYEQYF. The full variable domain, in which reference TRBV7-8 and TRBJ2-7 provide the parts outside the CDR3, is GAGVSQSPRYKVAKRGQDVALRCDPISGHVSLFWYQQALGQGPEFLTYFQNEAQLDKSGLPSDRFFAERPEGSVSTLKIQRTQQEDSAVYLCASSLSGNTYEQYFGPGTRLTVT.

The chain links TRBV14 to TRBJ2-7; D is unclear. The CDR3 extends over 15 amino acids. The V end lost 1 base, the J end lost 1 base, and 11 bases lay between the germline ends. Germline-derived CDR1 and CDR2 are SGHDN and FVKESK. CDR3 sequence: CASSQGLAISYEQYF. CDR3 nucleotide sequence: TGTGCCAGCAGCCAAGGGTTGGCCATTTCCTACGAGCAGTACTTC. Using reference TRBV14 and TRBJ2-7 for the parts outside the CDR3, the full variable domain is EAGVTQFPSHSVIEKGQTVTLRCDPISGHDNLYWYRRVMGKEIKFLLHFVKESKQDESGMPNNRFLAERTGGTYSTLKVQPAELEDSGVYFCASSQGLAISYEQYFGPGTRLTVT.

This chain connects TRBV5-3 to TRBJ1-1; D uncertain. TRBV5-3 is known as an ORF, though its function is uncertain. The length of the CDR3 is 13 residues. V lost 4 bases to trimming and J lost 2 bases, with 9 bases between them. CDR3 amino acids: CARSLKANTEAFF. In nucleotides, the CDR3 is TGTGCCAGAAGCCTGAAAGCAAACACTGAAGCTTTCTTT.

This clone was counted between two and nine times. The chain combines TRBV28 with TRBJ2-5, with 9 bases fitting TRBD2. Germline V CDR1 and CDR2: MDHEN, SYDVKM. This CDR3 contains 15 residues. With 4 bases clipped from V and 5 bases from J, the junction kept 8 bases outside the gene matches. As DNA, the CDR3 is TGTGCCAGCAGTTCGTCGCGGGAGGGAATCGAGACCCAGTACTTC. This translates into CASSSSREGIETQYF. Full variable domain (missing parts from reference TRBV28 and TRBJ2-5): DVKVTQSSRYLVKRTGEKVFLECVQDMDHENMFWYRQDPGLGLRLIYFSYDVKMKEKGDIPEGYSVSREKKERFSLILESASTNQTSMYLCASSSSREGIETQYFGPGTRLLVL.

This clone was seen only a few times. A read error may account for a junction end that differs from germline. The rearrangement joins TRBV6-2 or TRBV6-3 to TRBJ1-1; D remains ambiguous. There are 14 residues in the CDR3. Germline loops: CDR1 MNHEY, CDR2 SVGEGT. The CDR3 DNA reads TGTGCCAGCAATTACGGTCGGGTTGACACTGAAGCTTTCTTT. Translating gives CASNYGRVDTEAFF.

The gene calls are TRBV5-8 and TRBJ2-1; TRBD2 agrees at 8 bases. J lost 4 bases, V lost 0 bases, and 6 bases had no gene match. From germline, CDR1 is SGHTS and CDR2 YDEGEE. The CDR3 length is 16 residues. DNA for the CDR3: TGTGCCAGCAGCTTGGCCACAACTAGCGGATACAATGAGCAGTTCTTC. It translates to CASSLATTSGYNEQFF. The full variable domain, with the rest looked up from reference TRBV5-8 and TRBJ2-1, is EAGVTQSPTHLIKTRGQQATLRCSPISGHTSVYWYQQALGLGLQFLLWYDEGEERNRGNFPPRFSGRQFPNYSSELNVNALELEDSALYLCASSLATTSGYNEQFFGPGTRLTVL.

The chain employs TRBV7-9 and TRBJ2-1; 9 positions match TRBD2. V was clipped by 6 bases and J by 6 bases; unmatched bases: 3. The CDR3 has 13 amino acids. In germline, CDR1 is SEHNR, CDR2 FQNEAQ (reference sequence). For the CDR3, the DNA is TGTGCCAGCAGGGCTAGCGGGATCAATGAGCAGTTCTTC. It specifies CASRASGINEQFF.

This clone came up once. V gene TRBV10-3 combines with J gene TRBJ1-3, with TRBD1 identical over 9 bases. The CDR3 covers 12 residues. The V gene end was trimmed by 8 bases and the J gene end by 7 bases; junction bases not matched to a gene: 3. Germline V CDR1 and CDR2: ENHRY, SYGVKD. The CDR3 loop is CAIGTGRNTIYF. The CDR3 nucleotides read TGTGCCATCGGGACAGGGAGGAACACCATATATTTT.

Only a few counts were recorded for this clone. The gene calls are TRBV12-3 or TRBV12-4 and TRBJ2-2; 7 nucleotides match TRBD1. The trim removed 7 bases at V and 4 bases at J, leaving 3 bases unmatched. The CDR3 consists of 13 residues. The CDR3 spells CASTGTATGELFF. The DNA of the CDR3 is TGTGCCAGCACAGGGACAGCCACCGGGGAGCTGTTTTTT.

The J gene is TRBJ1-5, the V gene TRBV19; tentative D call: TRBD1 (5 bases). The germline CDR1 and CDR2 sequences are LNHDA and SQIVND (reference sequence). The CDR3 spans 16 residues. V gave up 4 bases and J gave up 10 bases, with 23 bases separating them. This CDR3 is CASSTRKFDRVKPQHF. For the CDR3, the DNA is TGTGCCAGTAGTACGCGTAAATTTGACAGAGTAAAACCCCAGCATTTT.

The chain has TRBV6-2 or TRBV6-3 and TRBJ2-1, with 10 bases fitting TRBD2. The V gene's germline CDR1 is MNHEY and CDR2 SVGEGT. The CDR3 length is 15 residues. V lost 4 bases, J lost 4 bases, and 4 bases stayed unmatched. CDR3 in DNA: TGTGCCAGCAGTTCTAGCGGGAGAGCTTACAATGAGCAGTTCTTC. Its translation: CASSSSGRAYNEQFF.

This clone has only one observation. The chain recombines TRBV7-8 with TRBJ2-3; 7 bases align to TRBD2. The CDR3 length is 16 residues. CDR1 and CDR2 (germline): SGHVS, FQNEAQ. Trimming at V came to 5 bases and at J to 0 bases, leaving 8 bases not matched to a gene. DNA of the CDR3: TGTGCCAGCAGCCCAGGACTAGACGGTAGCACAGATACGCAGTATTTT. Translated: CASSPGLDGSTDTQYF.

The chain combines TRBV18 with TRBJ2-1, with a possible D match to TRBD2 (7 bases). The V and J ends lost 6 bases and 8 bases respectively, with 17 bases between them. CDR3 length: 14 residues. Germline loops: CDR1 KGHSH, CDR2 LQKENI. Here the CDR3 DNA reads TGTGCCAGCTCCTTCCCTGGGGGGGGCGATGAGCAGTTCTTC. Translated: CASSFPGGGDEQFF.

The chain recombines TRBV15 with TRBJ2-3; TRBD1 is a possible D gene (5 bases). CDR1 is LNHNV, CDR2 YYDKDF, per germline (reference sequence). The CDR3 totals 15 residues. Between the trimmed V and J ends, which lost 2 bases and 4 bases, there was a span of 13 bases. The CDR3 DNA reads TGTGCCACCAGCAGACTTCAGGGTGGCTCAGATACGCAGTATTTT. It encodes CATSRLQGGSDTQYF.

This chain links TRBV5-5 with TRBJ1-4; D unresolved. Trimming pared 5 bases from V and 3 bases from J, leaving 8 bases between. Germline CDR1 is SGHKS and CDR2 is YYEKEE (reference sequence). CDR3 size: 13 residues. The CDR3, as DNA: TGTGCCAGCAGGCCAGATCCTAATGAAAAACTGTTTTTT. This translates into CASRPDPNEKLFF.